This T cell receptor (beta chain) originates from a study of naive and memory T cell subsets. Findings and caveats of the study: Potentially, T cell activation and differentiation skew this RNA-based measurement.

Alpha and beta constant region primers primed reverse transcription for blood and skin samples. Amplification of ligated cDNA took four PCR rounds with SP2 and nested alpha and beta constant primers. TCRdb called the 5' RACE reads again in MiXCR, with one record for every CDR3 protein. The sample consists of tens of thousands of distinct CDR3 sequences, about 4% of them appearing once. This CDR3 is 16 amino acids long. Germline V gene lookup returns CDR1 SGHRS and CDR2 YFSETQ. The V and J ends lost 0 bases and 2 bases, in that order; junction bases with no gene match: 3. This clonotype came up many times. Its antigen is not known. RNA was extracted from approximately 2.4 ml of whole blood of healthy adults. A UMI-containing oligonucleotide was joined by 3' ligation to the TCR cDNA template.

The receptor comes from a male donor in good health. The chain carries TRBV5-1 and TRBJ2-1; the match to TRBD2 covers 9 bases. The CDR3 sequence: CASSLASGAAYNEQFF. The CDR3 DNA sequence: TGCGCCAGCAGCTTGGCTAGCGGGGCTGCCTACAATGAGCAGTTCTTC.